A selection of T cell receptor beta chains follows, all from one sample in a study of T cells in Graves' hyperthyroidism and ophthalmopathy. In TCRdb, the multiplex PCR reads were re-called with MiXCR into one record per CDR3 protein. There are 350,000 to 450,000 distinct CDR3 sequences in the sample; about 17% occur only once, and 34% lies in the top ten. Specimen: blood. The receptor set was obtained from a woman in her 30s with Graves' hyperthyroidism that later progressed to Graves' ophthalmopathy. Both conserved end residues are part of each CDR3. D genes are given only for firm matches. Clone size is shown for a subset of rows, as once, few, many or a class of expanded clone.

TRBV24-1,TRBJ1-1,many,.,TGTGCCACCAGTGATGATGACAGGAAAGCTTTCTTT,CATSDDDRKAFF
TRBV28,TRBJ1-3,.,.,TGTGCCAGCAGTTTATCTCGGGGGCTTGGAAACACCATATATTTT,CASSLSRGLGNTIYF
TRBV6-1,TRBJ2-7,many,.,TGTGCCAGCAGTGAAGGGCCTGGCAGATACGAGCAGTACTTC,CASSEGPGRYEQYF
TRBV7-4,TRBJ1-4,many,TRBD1,TGTGCCAGCAGCTACGAAGGACAGGGGGCAAGGGAAAAACTGTTTTTT,CASSYEGQGAREKLFF
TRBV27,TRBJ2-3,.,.,TGTGCCAGCCGCCTCCCGGATACGCAGTATTTT,CASRLPDTQYF
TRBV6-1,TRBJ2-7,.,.,TGTGCCAGCAGTTTCTCAGGCTCCTACGAGCAGTACTTC,CASSFSGSYEQYF
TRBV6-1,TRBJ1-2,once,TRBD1,TGTGCCAGCACCGCGGACAGGGGAGGTTATGGCTACACCTTC,CASTADRGGYGYTF
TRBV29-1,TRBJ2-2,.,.,TGCAGCGTTGACAGTGAGCAAACCGGGGAGCTGTTTTTT,CSVDSEQTGELFF
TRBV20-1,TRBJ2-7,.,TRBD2,TGCAGTTCGGGAGGACTAATCTCGAGCGAGCAGTACTTC,CSSGGLISSEQYF
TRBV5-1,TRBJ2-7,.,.,TGCGCCAGCAGCTTGGGACTTGGGGGGCCTTCCTACGAGCAGTACTTC,CASSLGLGGPSYEQYF
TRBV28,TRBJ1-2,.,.,TGTGCCAGCTATACCGGGACGTTTTATGGCTACACCTTC,CASYTGTFYGYTF
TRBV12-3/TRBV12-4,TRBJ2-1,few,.,TGTGCCAGCAGGTACGAGGGAAATGAGCAGTTCTTC,CASRYEGNEQFF
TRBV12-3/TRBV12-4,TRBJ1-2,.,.,TGTGCCAGCAGTTTCCGTGCCTATGGCTACACCTTC,CASSFRAYGYTF
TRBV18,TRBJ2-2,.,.,TGTGCCAGCTCACCACCGGGGAGGACCGGGGAGCTGTTTTTT,CASSPPGRTGELFF
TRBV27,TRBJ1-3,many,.,TGTGCCAGCAGTTTAAGTGGCGGGACTGGAAACACCATATATTTT,CASSLSGGTGNTIYF
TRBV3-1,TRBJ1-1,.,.,TGTGCCAGCAGCCTTTCAGGGATTAGGGAAGCTTTCTTT,CASSLSGIREAFF
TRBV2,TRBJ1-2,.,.,TGTGCCAGCAGCTTAGCTCCCGGACAGAGAGGATATGGCTACACCTTC,CASSLAPGQRGYGYTF
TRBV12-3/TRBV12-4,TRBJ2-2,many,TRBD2,TGTGCCAGCAGACCCGCTAGCGGGGGCCTTAGAGCCGGGGAGCTGTTTTTT,CASRPASGGLRAGELFF
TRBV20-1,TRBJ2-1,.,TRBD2,TGCAGTGCTAGGGTAGACCGACTAGCGGTTAGGTTGGTGGATGAGCAGTTCTTC,CSARVDRLAVRLVDEQFF
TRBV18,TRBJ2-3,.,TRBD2,TGTGCCAGCTCACCGAGAACCGGGACTAGCGGGAGTAAGTGGGGCACAGATACGCAGTATTTT,CASSPRTGTSGSKWGTDTQYF
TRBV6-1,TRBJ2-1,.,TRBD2,TGTGCCAGCAGACGAATAGCGGGAGGGTCCCCCAATGAGCAGTTCTTC,CASRRIAGGSPNEQFF
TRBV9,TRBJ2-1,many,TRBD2,TGTGCCAGCAGCGTCGCTAGCGGGAAGACTGAGCAGTTCTTC,CASSVASGKTEQFF
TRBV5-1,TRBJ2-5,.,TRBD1,TGCGCCAGCAGCTTTTACGGGACAGGGACCCAAGAGGCCCAGTACTTC,CASSFYGTGTQEAQYF
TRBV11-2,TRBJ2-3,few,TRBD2,TGTGCCAGCAGCCCGACTAGCGGGAGGGCCGATACGCAGTATTTT,CASSPTSGRADTQYF
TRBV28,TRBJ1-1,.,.,TGTGCCAGCAGTTTATACGGCAGGAGGAGGGCGAACACTGAAGCTTTCTTT,CASSLYGRRRANTEAFF
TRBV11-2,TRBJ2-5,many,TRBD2,TGTGCCAGCAGCTTAGCCCTAGCGGGGCAAGAGACCCAGTACTTC,CASSLALAGQETQYF
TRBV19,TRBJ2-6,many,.,TGTGCCAGTAGTACTGCAAATTCCATCTCTGGGGCCAACGTCCTGACTTTC,CASSTANSISGANVLTF
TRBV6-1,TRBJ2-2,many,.,TGTGCCAGCAGTGAGGCAGTGGAGACCGGGGAGCTGTTTTTT,CASSEAVETGELFF
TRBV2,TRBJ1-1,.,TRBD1,TGTGCCAGCACCAGTTTAGGGGGCGCTGGCACTGAAGCTTTCTTT,CASTSLGGAGTEAFF
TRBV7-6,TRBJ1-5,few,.,TGTGCCAGCAGCTTCGGCGACAATCAGCCCCAGCATTTT,CASSFGDNQPQHF
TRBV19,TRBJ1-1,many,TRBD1,TGTGCCAGTAGTACACACAGGGGGAAGAACACTGAAGCTTTCTTT,CASSTHRGKNTEAFF
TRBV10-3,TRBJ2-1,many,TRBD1,TGTGCCATCAGTCGGGACAGGATCTTGGATGAGCAGTTCTTC,CAISRDRILDEQFF
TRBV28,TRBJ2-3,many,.,TGTGCCAGCAGTCTTGACAGTCAAGTTACAGATACGCAGTATTTT,CASSLDSQVTDTQYF
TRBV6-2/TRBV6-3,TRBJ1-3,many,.,TGTGCCAGCAGTTACTCGCTGTCCGGGTCGTCTGGAAACACCATATATTTT,CASSYSLSGSSGNTIYF
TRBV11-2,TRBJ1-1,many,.,TGTGCCAGCAGCTTAGTAGTCAGGGCCCTGTCAGGTGAAGCTTTCTTT,CASSLVVRALSGEAFF
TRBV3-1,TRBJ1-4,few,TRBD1,TGTGCCAGCAGCCAAGACTTGGGACAGATTGCAACTAATGAAAAACTGTTTTTT,CASSQDLGQIATNEKLFF
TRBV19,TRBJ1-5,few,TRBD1,TGTGCCAGTAGTACTAACACCGGGACAGGGACTTTATTATGGAATCAGCCCCAGCATTTT,CASSTNTGTGTLLWNQPQHF
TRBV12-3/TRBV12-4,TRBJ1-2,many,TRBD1,TGTGCCAGCAGCCTACAAGACAGGGTCTATGGCTACACCTTC,CASSLQDRVYGYTF
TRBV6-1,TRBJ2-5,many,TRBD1,TGTGCCAGCAGACCCGGGACAGGAGGCCAAGAGACCCAGTACTTC,CASRPGTGGQETQYF
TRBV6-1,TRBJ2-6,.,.,TGTGCCAGCAGTCCAGAGACAGGGAGGACCTCTGGGGCCAACGTCCTGACTTTC,CASSPETGRTSGANVLTF
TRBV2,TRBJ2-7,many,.,TGTGCCAGCAGCAGGGGGGAGACCTACGAGCAGTACTTC,CASSRGETYEQYF
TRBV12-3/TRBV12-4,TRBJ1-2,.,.,TGTGCCAGCAGCGAAGGGACCAACTATGGCTACACCTTC,CASSEGTNYGYTF
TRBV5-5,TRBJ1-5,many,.,TGTGCCAGCAGCTACCGGGTGGGTCAAAGCAATCAGCCCCAGCATTTT,CASSYRVGQSNQPQHF
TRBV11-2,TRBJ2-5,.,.,TGTGCCAGCAGCGAGCTGGGTGGGAGGTACAGGGACAAAGAGACCCAGTACTTC,CASSELGGRYRDKETQYF
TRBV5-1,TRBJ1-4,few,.,TGCGCCAGCAGCATCGGATGGACGGGAAAAGAAAAACTGTTTTTT,CASSIGWTGKEKLFF
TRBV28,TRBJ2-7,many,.,TGTGCCACATACAGGGTGGGCGAGCAGTACTTC,CATYRVGEQYF